This is a list of T cell receptor beta chains from one sample in a study of CD8+CD57+ T cells in acquired aplastic anemia. TCRdb itself ran the reads through MiXCR, one entry per CDR3 protein. Of some 160,000 distinct CDR3 sequences listed, around 52% are singletons. Sample: sorted CD4+, CD8+, or CD8+CD57+ T cells (not recorded which) from PBMCs. These receptor sequences come from a human donor with aplastic anemia. CDR3s include the opening cysteine and the closing phenylalanine or tryptophan. D genes are given only for firm matches. Part of the rows lack a size; the others show once, few, many or a class for expanded clones.

TGCAGTGCTAGAGACCACTTTGTGGCGAACACCGGGGAGCTGTTTTTT,CSARDHFVANTGELFF,TRBV20-1,-,TRBJ2-2,many
TGTGCCAGCAGCCAAGACGGCGGGAGGAGCTCCTACGAGCAGTACTTC,CASSQDGGRSSYEQYF,TRBV4-2,TRBD2,TRBJ2-7,many
TGTGCCTCCAAACGAACAGGGGGTGGTCATGGCTACACCTTC,CASKRTGGGHGYTF,TRBV2,TRBD1,TRBJ1-2,-
TGTGCCAGCAGGAGACTAGCGGGAGGCTCCTACAATGAGCAGTTCTTC,CASRRLAGGSYNEQFF,TRBV5-5,TRBD2,TRBJ2-1,-
TGTGCCAGCAGCGAGGCCAGGGGATTACTGTTTCACTCCTATAATTCACCCCTCCACTTT,CASSEARGLLFHSYNSPLHF,TRBV13,-,TRBJ1-6,-
TGTGCCACCAGTGATCCTTTGGGGGGACAAGAGACCCAGTACTTC,CATSDPLGGQETQYF,TRBV24-1,-,TRBJ2-5,-
TGTGCCTGGAGTGTTTTGGGGGTCGGGGGCACAGATACGCAGTATTTT,CAWSVLGVGGTDTQYF,TRBV30,-,TRBJ2-3,few
TGCAGCGTTTCACCTGGGACCTATGGCTACACCTTC,CSVSPGTYGYTF,TRBV29-1,-,TRBJ1-2,once
TGTGCCACCAGCAGAGGGGACAGGGAGGGAGCTTTCTTT,CATSRGDREGAFF,TRBV15,TRBD1,TRBJ1-1,-
TGTGCCAGCAGCCACAGGGGCGACGAGCAGTACTTC,CASSHRGDEQYF,TRBV7-8,TRBD1,TRBJ2-7,-
TGTGCCAGCAGCTTTAGCGGGGTAGAGACCCAGTACTTC,CASSFSGVETQYF,TRBV7-8,TRBD2,TRBJ2-5,few
TGTGCCTGCCTGGGGACACGCGCTTGGGAAGCTTTCTTT,CACLGTRAWEAFF,TRBV30,-,TRBJ1-1,many
TGTGCCAGTAGTATAGGCGACAGCCTGGGATATGAAAAACTGTTTTTT,CASSIGDSLGYEKLFF,TRBV19,-,TRBJ1-4,many
TGTGCCAGCAGTTCCGGGGTGGACTGGAACATTCAGTACTTC,CASSSGVDWNIQYF,TRBV12-3/TRBV12-4,-,TRBJ2-4,few
TGTGCCAGTAGTATACAGGGAAGCTATAATTCACCCCTCCACTTT,CASSIQGSYNSPLHF,TRBV19,-,TRBJ1-6,many